The clone carrying this T cell receptor (beta chain) was found many times. RNA transcripts yielded amplified TCR beta CDR3 regions. The HTBI primer set was used in a first-round RT-PCR of the TCR CDR3. TCRdb itself ran the multiplex PCR reads through MiXCR, one entry per CDR3 protein. The table records fewer than 450,000 distinct CDR3 sequences, about a sixth of them present only once. These data originate in a study of T cells in Graves' hyperthyroidism and ophthalmopathy. On the study more broadly: Peripheral blood draws took place at initial diagnosis, ahead of any treatment.

Sequenced sample: blood. This clonotype originated in a woman in her twenties or thirties with Graves' hyperthyroidism that later progressed to Graves' ophthalmopathy.

The CDR3 loop reads CASSFEGGNTEAFF. CDR3 DNA sequence: TGCGCCAGCAGCTTTGAGGGAGGGAACACTGAAGCTTTCTTT. The chain couples TRBV5-1 to TRBJ1-1; D gene unclear. The CDR3 is 14 residues long. Germline V gene data show CDR1 as SGHRS and CDR2 as YFSETQ. The germline V and J ends were trimmed by 2 bases and 1 base, with 9 bases remaining between them. Filled out from reference TRBV5-1 and TRBJ1-1, the complete variable domain reads KAGVTQTPRYLIKTRGQQVTLSCSPISGHRSVSWYQQTPGQGLQFLFEYFSETQRNKGNFPGRFSGRQFSNSRSEMNVSTLELGDSALYLCASSFEGGNTEAFFGQGTRLTVV.